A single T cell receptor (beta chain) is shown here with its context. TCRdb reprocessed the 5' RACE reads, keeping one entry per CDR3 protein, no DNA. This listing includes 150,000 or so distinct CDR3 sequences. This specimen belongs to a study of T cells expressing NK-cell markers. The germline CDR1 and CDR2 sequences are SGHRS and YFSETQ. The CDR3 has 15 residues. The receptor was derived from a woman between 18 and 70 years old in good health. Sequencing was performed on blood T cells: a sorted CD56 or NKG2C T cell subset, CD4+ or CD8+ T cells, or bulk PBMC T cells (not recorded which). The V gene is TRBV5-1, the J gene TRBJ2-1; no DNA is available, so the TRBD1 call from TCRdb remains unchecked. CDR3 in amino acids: CASSIKTGFLNEQFF.